This TCR beta chain appears in the sequencing data of a study of beta chain features in type 1 diabetes. Study overall: All of the samples together had around 110,000,000 sorted cells examined. Findings of the study overall: Sequencing from cDNA could over-represent high-TCR-expressing cells.

It was via CD45RO/CCR7/CD25/CD127/CD95/CD27 that CD4+ naive, central memory, regulatory and stem cell-like memory cells were sorted. Sorted populations were all over 98% pure. There are a few counts of this clone. Its antigen is currently unknown. Of the isolated RNA, all was reverse transcribed, and so the sequenced material was expressed TCRB transcripts. Clones were read by immunoSEQ multiplex PCR, and TCRdb kept only the in-frame ones, dropping some. The data contain under 350,000 clones, roughly 8% of them singletons. This receptor was obtained from a woman aged 18-29 years in good health. Sequencing used central memory CD4+ T cells from blood.

The CDR3 loop is CASSPDRGTEAFF. In DNA form, the CDR3 reads TGTGCCAGCAGCCCGGACAGGGGCACTGAAGCTTTCTTT. The gene calls are TRBV2 and TRBJ1-1; 9 nucleotides agree with TRBD1. Germline CDR1 SNHLY, CDR2 FYNNEI. V was clipped by 6 bases and J by 4 bases; unmatched bases: 3. This CDR3 contains 13 residues.